The 10 T cell receptor beta chains listed next were all sequenced from one sample in a study of blood T cell repertoires in COVID-19. Data came from immunoSEQ multiplex PCR; TCRdb stores just in-frame clones and leaves some out. The table includes about 250,000 clones, 80% to 85% detected once. Sequencing was carried out using peripheral blood. Source of these receptors: a man in his fifties with active or convalescent COVID-19.

This clone showed up just a few times. The chain links TRBV5-4 to TRBJ1-5, with D maybe TRBD1 (5 bases). CDR1 is SGHNT, CDR2 YYREEE, per germline (reference sequence). The CDR3 loop spans 14 amino acids. V was cut by 4 bases and J by 3 bases, with 11 bases left in between. CDR3 sequence (DNA): TGTGCCAGCAGCCGGGACTCCTACAATCAGCCCCAGCATTTT. Its translation is CASSRDSYNQPQHF.

The chain employs TRBV11-2 and TRBJ1-5; D call uncertain. Germline CDR1 SGHAT, CDR2 FQNNGV. Trimming pared 5 bases from V and 6 bases from J, leaving 11 bases between. The CDR3 length is 13 residues. The CDR3 spells CASSPRPGQPQHF. The CDR3 DNA reads TGTGCCAGCAGCCCGCGTCCGGGTCAGCCCCAGCATTTT.

This chain connects TRBV4-2 to TRBJ2-4, with 10 bases that match TRBD2. This CDR3 region has 17 residues. Trimming cost V 0 bases and J 1 base; bases outside gene matches: 3. CDR1 LGHNA and CDR2 YNFKEQ come from the germline V gene. In DNA, the CDR3 is TGTGCCAGCAGCCAAGAACGACTAGCGGGCGCCAAAAACATTCAGTACTTC. It specifies CASSQERLAGAKNIQYF.

The V call is TRBV9, the J call TRBJ2-1; 10 bases map to TRBD2. The CDR3 sequence is 16 residues long. With 5 bases clipped from V and 6 bases from J, the junction kept 11 bases outside the gene matches. CDR1 is SGDLS and CDR2 is YYNGEE in the germline V gene. The CDR3: CASRGPGLARGNEQFF. DNA of the CDR3: TGTGCCAGCAGGGGACCGGGACTAGCGCGGGGCAATGAGCAGTTCTTC.

J is TRBJ2-2 and V is TRBV10-3; 9 positions match TRBD1. This CDR3 is built from 16 residues. Germline V CDR1 and CDR2: ENHRY, SYGVKD. Trimming cost V 10 bases and J 6 bases; bases outside gene matches: 15. CDR3 protein: CATGAGDRVIAGELFF. In nucleotides, the CDR3 is TGTGCCACCGGGGCGGGGGACAGGGTAATAGCCGGGGAGCTGTTTTTT.

This clone was seen a few times. The chain recombines TRBV7-9 with TRBJ1-1, with a tentative D call TRBD1 (6 bases). Germline CDR1 reads SEHNR; CDR2 reads FQNEAQ (reference sequence). V lost 4 bases and J lost 5, with 23 bases in between. The CDR3 has 17 residues. The CDR3: CASSSQGGGARDTEAFF. The CDR3 nucleotides are TGTGCCAGCAGCTCCCAAGGTGGGGGGGCGCGAGATACTGAAGCTTTCTTT.

The genes are TRBV5-6 and TRBJ1-5, with D possibly TRBD1 on 5 matching bases. CDR1 and CDR2 from the germline V gene are SGHDT and YYEEEE. V was pared by 7 bases and J by 7 bases, with 15 bases between. The CDR3 runs 13 residues. The CDR3 DNA follows: TGTGCCAGCCACCAGGGTCTTGGGCAGCCCCAGCATTTT. Translated: CASHQGLGQPQHF.

The chain couples TRBV6-2 or TRBV6-3 to TRBJ1-1; D is unclear. The CDR3 extends over 12 amino acids. Germline V gives CDR1 MNHEY, CDR2 SVGEGT. Trimming took 2 bases from V and 6 from J, leaving 7 bases between them. For the CDR3, the DNA is TGTGCCAGCAGTTACCCGGGAGCTGAAGCTTTCTTT. Translating it yields CASSYPGAEAFF.

The V call is TRBV29-1, the J call TRBJ1-4; 9 nucleotides match TRBD1. The junction had 12 bases not matched to a gene; V was cut back by 6 bases and J by 10 bases. Germline V gives CDR1 SQVTM, CDR2 ANQGSEA. The CDR3 covers 14 residues. The DNA for the CDR3 is TGCAGCGTGAGGCTCCGGGACAGGGATTCAAAACTGTTTTTT. Protein product: CSVRLRDRDSKLFF.

The gene calls are TRBV12-3 or TRBV12-4 and TRBJ1-4, with unresolved D. The CDR3 is made up of 12 amino acids. The germline V and J ends were trimmed by 2 bases and 10 bases, with 8 bases remaining between them. In DNA form, the CDR3 reads TGTGCCAGCAGTTTACCCCGGGGAAAACTGTTTTTT. Protein sequence: CASSLPRGKLFF.